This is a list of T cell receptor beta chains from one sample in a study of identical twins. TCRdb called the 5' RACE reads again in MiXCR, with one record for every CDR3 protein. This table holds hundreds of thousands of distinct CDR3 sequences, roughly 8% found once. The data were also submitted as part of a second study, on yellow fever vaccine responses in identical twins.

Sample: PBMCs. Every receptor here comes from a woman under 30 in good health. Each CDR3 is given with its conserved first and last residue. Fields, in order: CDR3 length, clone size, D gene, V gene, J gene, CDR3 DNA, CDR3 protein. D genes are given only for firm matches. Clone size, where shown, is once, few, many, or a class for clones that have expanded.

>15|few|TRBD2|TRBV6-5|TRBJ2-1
TGTGCCAGCAGTACTAGCGGGGGGATTATGGATGAGCAGTTCTTC
CASSTSGGIMDEQFF
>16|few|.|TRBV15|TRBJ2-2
TGTGCCACCAGCAAGAGCTACGGGCGGAACACCGGGGAGCTGTTTTTT
CATSKSYGRNTGELFF
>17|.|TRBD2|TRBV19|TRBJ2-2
TGTGCCAGTAGTTCCTGGGGACTAGCGGGAATCTCCGGGGAGCTGTTTTTT
CASSSWGLAGISGELFF
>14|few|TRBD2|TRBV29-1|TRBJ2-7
TGCAGCGTTGAAGAAAGCGGGGCAAACTACGAGCAGTACTTC
CSVEESGANYEQYF
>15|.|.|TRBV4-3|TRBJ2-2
TGCGCCAGCAGCGCGGGACGGCCGAACACCGGGGAGCTGTTTTTT
CASSAGRPNTGELFF
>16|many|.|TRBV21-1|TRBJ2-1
TGTGCCAGCAGCAAAATGAAGCGGGGACCCTACAATGAGCAGTTCTTC
CASSKMKRGPYNEQFF
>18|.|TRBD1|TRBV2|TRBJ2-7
TGTGCCAGCAGTTCCAAATCTTTGAACCGGGACAGAGCCTACGAGCAGTACTTC
CASSSKSLNRDRAYEQYF
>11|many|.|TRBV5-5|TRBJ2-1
TGTGCCAGCAGCCAATCCAATGAGCAGTTCTTC
CASSQSNEQFF
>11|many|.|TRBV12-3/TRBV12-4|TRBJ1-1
TGTGCCAGCAGCTCATACCCTGAAGCTTTCTTT
CASSSYPEAFF
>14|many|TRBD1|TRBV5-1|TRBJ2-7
TGCGCCAGCAGCTTGGAAGGGACAGTCTACGAGCAGTACTTC
CASSLEGTVYEQYF
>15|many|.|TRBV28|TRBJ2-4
TGTGCCAGCAGCCCCAAGATAGGCGCCAAAAACATTCAGTACTTC
CASSPKIGAKNIQYF
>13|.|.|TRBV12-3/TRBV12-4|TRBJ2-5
TGTGCCAGCAGTTTACAGGCCCGGGAGACCCAGTACTTC
CASSLQARETQYF
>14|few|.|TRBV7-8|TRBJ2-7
TGTGCCAGCAGCCCCACGGACACCCTCTACGAGCAGTACTTC
CASSPTDTLYEQYF
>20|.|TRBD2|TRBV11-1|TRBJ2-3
TGTGCCAGCAGCTTAACTAAGGGACTAGCGGAGATAGATTACACAGATACGCAGTATTTT
CASSLTKGLAEIDYTDTQYF
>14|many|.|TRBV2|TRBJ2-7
TGTGCCAGCGCCGACCCGGACTCCACCTACGAGCAGTACTTC
CASADPDSTYEQYF
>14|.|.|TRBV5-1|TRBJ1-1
TGCGCCAGCAAGCAAGGGACACCGAACACTGAAGCTTTCTTT
CASKQGTPNTEAFF
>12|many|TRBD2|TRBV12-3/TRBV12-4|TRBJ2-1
TGTGCCAGCAGTTTCCGGGGGGATGAGCAGTTCTTC
CASSFRGDEQFF
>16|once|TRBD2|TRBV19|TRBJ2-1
TGTGCCAGTCGTAGCGGGGGGTTCAGCCCCTTCAATGAGCAGTTCTTC
CASRSGGFSPFNEQFF
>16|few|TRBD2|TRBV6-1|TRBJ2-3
TGTGCCAGCAGTACGACTAGCGGGGGCCTGGGAGATACGCAGTATTTT
CASSTTSGGLGDTQYF
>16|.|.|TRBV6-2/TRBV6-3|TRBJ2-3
TGTGCCAGCAGTCAACCGAGAGGACAGCGCACAGATACGCAGTATTTT
CASSQPRGQRTDTQYF
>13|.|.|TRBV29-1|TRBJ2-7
TGCAGCGTACGTCAGGGGAGGTTCTACGAGCAGTACTTC
CSVRQGRFYEQYF
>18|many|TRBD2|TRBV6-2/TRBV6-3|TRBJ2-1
TGTGCCAGCAGCTCCAACCTAATCGGACTAGCAGATTACAATGAGCAGTTCTTC
CASSSNLIGLADYNEQFF
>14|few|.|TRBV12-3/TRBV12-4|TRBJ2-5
TGTGCCAGCCTCCTCGGGGAGGAACAAGAGACCCAGTACTTC
CASLLGEEQETQYF
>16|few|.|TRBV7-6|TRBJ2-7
TGTGCCAGCAGCTTAGGGGGTGGACGCGTCTCCTACGAGCAGTACTTC
CASSLGGGRVSYEQYF
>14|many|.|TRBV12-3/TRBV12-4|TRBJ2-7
TGTGCCAGCAGCAGTCTATCGTCCTCCTACGAGCAGTACTTC
CASSSLSSSYEQYF
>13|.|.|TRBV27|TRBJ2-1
TGTGCCAGCAGTTCCGACCTCTTCCATGGTCAGTTCTTC
CASSSDLFHGQFF
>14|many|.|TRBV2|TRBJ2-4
TGTGCCAGCAAGGGGTCCTCTGGTAAAAACATTCAGTACTTC
CASKGSSGKNIQYF
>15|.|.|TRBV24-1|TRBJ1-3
TGTGCCACCAGTGACCCGGGGCCTTTTGGGGACACCATATATTTT
CATSDPGPFGDTIYF
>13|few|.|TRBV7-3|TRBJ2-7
TGTGCCAGCAGCTTATCCCAGGGAGGCGAGCAGTACTTC
CASSLSQGGEQYF
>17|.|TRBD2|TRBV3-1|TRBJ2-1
TGTGCCAGCAGCCAGGCCTATAGCGGGAGGTACCACAATGAGCAGTTCTTC
CASSQAYSGRYHNEQFF
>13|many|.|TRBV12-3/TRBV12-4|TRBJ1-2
TGTGCCAGCAGAGCGGGACACGACTATGGCTACACCTTC
CASRAGHDYGYTF
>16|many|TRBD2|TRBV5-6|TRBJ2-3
TGTGCCAGCAGCTTGGGACTAGCGGGCCTCACAGATACGCAGTATTTT
CASSLGLAGLTDTQYF
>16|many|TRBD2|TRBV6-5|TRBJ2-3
TGTGCCAGCAGTTACGACGCGGGGGGCTTGGCAGATACGCAGTATTTT
CASSYDAGGLADTQYF
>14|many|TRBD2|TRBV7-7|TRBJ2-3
TGTGCTAGCAGCTTAGGAACTAGCGGGGATACGCAGTATTTT
CASSLGTSGDTQYF
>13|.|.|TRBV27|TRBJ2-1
TGTGCCAGCAGTTTATCCGGTATCAATGAGCAGTTCTTC
CASSLSGINEQFF
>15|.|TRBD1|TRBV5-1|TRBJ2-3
TGCGCCAGTCGAGGATGGGCAGGGGGAGCAGATACGCAGTATTTT
CASRGWAGGADTQYF
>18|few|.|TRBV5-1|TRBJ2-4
TGCGCCAGCAGGAACTTGGTTGTGACGGGGGCTGCCAAAAACATTCAGTACTTC
CASRNLVVTGAAKNIQYF
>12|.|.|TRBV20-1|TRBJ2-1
TGCAGTGCTAGACCGACCGGGTGGGAGCAGTTCTTC
CSARPTGWEQFF
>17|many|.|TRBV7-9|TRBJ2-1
TGTGCCAGCAGCTTACTAATAGGGGAGAGCTCCTACAATGAGCAGTTCTTC
CASSLLIGESSYNEQFF
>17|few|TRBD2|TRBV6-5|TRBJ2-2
TGTGCCAGCACTTACCGTAGCGGGGGGGCGAACACCGGGGAGCTGTTTTTT
CASTYRSGGANTGELFF
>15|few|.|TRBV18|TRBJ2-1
TGTGCCAGCTCACCATTCGGGGCCGGGGACAATGAGCAGTTCTTC
CASSPFGAGDNEQFF
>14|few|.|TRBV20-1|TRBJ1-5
TGCAGTGCTTCCCTCGGACAAGTCAATCAGCCCCAGCATTTT
CSASLGQVNQPQHF
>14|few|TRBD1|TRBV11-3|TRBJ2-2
TGTGCCAGCAGCCCAAGACAGGGTAGCGGGGAGCTGTTTTTT
CASSPRQGSGELFF
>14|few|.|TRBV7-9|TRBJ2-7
TGTGCCAGCAGCTTAGGGGAGACAGGACGCGAGCAGTACTTC
CASSLGETGREQYF
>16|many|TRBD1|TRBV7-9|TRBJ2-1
TGTGCCAGCAGCGACCCCCGGACAGGGTATTCTTATGAGCAGTTCTTC
CASSDPRTGYSYEQFF
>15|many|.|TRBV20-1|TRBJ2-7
TGCAGTGCCGTGAGCACGACAGGTAGCTCCTACGAGCAGTACTTC
CSAVSTTGSSYEQYF
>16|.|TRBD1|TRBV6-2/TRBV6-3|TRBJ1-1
TGTGCCAGCGGACCAGGAAAAATCGCAGGGGGCGTCGTCGCTTTCTTT
CASGPGKIAGGVVAFF
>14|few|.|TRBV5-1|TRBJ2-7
TGCGCCAGCAGCTTGGTAGTGGGAACCCACGAGCAGTACTTC
CASSLVVGTHEQYF